This T cell receptor (beta chain) derives from a study of molecular identifiers for immune sequencing clone quantification. About the research overall: Replicate RNA from roughly 20,000 or 100,000 naive CD8 T cells formed five aliquots; four were sequenced.

Per the germline V gene, CDR1 is KGHSH and CDR2 is LQKENI. The CDR3 runs 14 residues. Trimming took 1 base from V and 2 from J; bases not matched to a gene: 1. Naive CD8 T cells were sorted, and the gate applied was CD8+CD4-CCR7+CD45RA+. TCRdb redid the calling of the PCR reads with MiXCR, one entry per CDR3 protein. The sample holds about 36,000 distinct CDR3 sequences, approximately 17% seen once. The source of this sequence is a human donor in good health. Some libraries in this study had Jurkat cell RNA spiked in. The sequencing sample was made of naive CD8+ T cells from blood, with Jurkat cell RNA spiked in. Described subset: FACS-sorted CD8+CD4-CCR7+CD45RA+ naive T cells. The chain is built from TRBV18 and TRBJ2-7; TRBD1 aligns across 8 bases. DNA of the CDR3: TGTGCCAGCTCACCACGACAGGGGACCTACGAGCAGTACTTC. This encodes CASSPRQGTYEQYF.